These 27 T cell receptor beta chains share one sample of origin, sequenced in a study of B cell selection in AIRE deficiency. The regulatory T cell sort gate was CD4+CD25hiCD127low/negative. TCRdb keeps only in-frame clones here, not all; method: immunoSEQ multiplex PCR. The sample consists of 20,000 to 30,000 clones, approximately 90% of them appearing once. Material: CD4+CD25+ Tregs sorted from PBMCs. These TCRs come from a human donor in good health.

The chain uses TRBV20-1 and TRBJ2-3; perhaps D is TRBD1 or TRBD2 (5 bases each). Germline CDR1 DFQATT, CDR2 SNEGSKA (reference sequence). CDR3 length: 11 residues. V lost 6 bases to trimming and J lost 8 bases, with 12 bases between them. The CDR3 loop is CSASRDLTQYF. CDR3 DNA: TGCAGTGCCAGCCGGGACCTTACGCAGTATTTT.

This clone was detected once. This chain connects TRBV6-1 to TRBJ1-3; TRBD1 might be the D (5 bases). CDR3 size: 15 residues. The germline gives CDR1 MNHNS, CDR2 SASEGT. The ends were cut back, 7 bases at V and 0 bases at J, with 13 bases in the middle. DNA for the CDR3: TGTGCCAGCAAGGGGAGAGGGCGCTCTGGAAACACCATATATTTT. It specifies CASKGRGRSGNTIYF.

This chain links TRBV29-1 with TRBJ2-1; the D is unclear. The CDR3 is 12 residues long. The germline V and J ends were trimmed by 6 bases and 2 bases, with 8 bases remaining between them. Per germline, CDR1 SQVTM and CDR2 ANQGSEA. The CDR3 region is CSVVSAYNEQFF. The DNA of the CDR3 is TGCAGCGTGGTCTCTGCCTACAATGAGCAGTTCTTC.

This clone came up once. This rearrangement joins TRBV5-1 to TRBJ1-4, with 7 bases aligning to TRBD1. Per the germline V gene, CDR1 is SGHRS and CDR2 is YFSETQ. The CDR3 consists of 13 residues. Trimming cost V 5 bases and J 8 bases; bases outside gene matches: 6. For the CDR3, the DNA is TGCGCCAGCAGACCCGGGACAGTGGAAAAACTGTTTTTT. Amino acid sequence: CASRPGTVEKLFF.

The chain uses TRBV5-1 and TRBJ2-5; D ambiguous. Trimming pared 1 base from V and 4 bases from J, leaving 11 bases between. The CDR3 sequence is 14 residues long. In germline, CDR1 is SGHRS, CDR2 YFSETQ. In DNA, the CDR3 is TGCGCCAGCAGCTTGAGGACCCCTGGAGAGACCCAGTACTTC. It encodes CASSLRTPGETQYF.

This chain joins TRBV9 and TRBJ2-5, with a weak D call TRBD2 (5 bases). Trimming took off 0 bases at V and 5 bases at J, with 14 bases between the two ends. The length of the CDR3 is 15 residues. Germline lookup yields CDR1 SGDLS and CDR2 YYNGEE. CDR3 coding DNA: TGTGCCAGCAGCGTAGGCCCAACGGGGTGGGAGACCCAGTACTTC. Encoded protein: CASSVGPTGWETQYF.

The CDR3, as DNA: TGCGCCAGCAGCAGAATCAGGGGGTCTGAGGGCACTGAAGCTTTCTTT. Encoded protein: CASSRIRGSEGTEAFF. This chain joins TRBV5-1 and TRBJ1-1; 7 bases are shared with TRBD1. The germline V gene encodes CDR1 SGHRS and CDR2 YFSETQ. The CDR3 runs 16 residues. Trimming took 4 bases from V and 4 from J; bases not matched to a gene: 13.

CDR3 nucleotide sequence: TGTGCCAGCAGCCGGGCGACAGGCCCCGCTAACTATGGCTACACCTTC. This gives the protein CASSRATGPANYGYTF. The genes are TRBV5-6 and TRBJ1-2; the D gene is possibly TRBD1 (6 bases). The CDR3 covers 16 residues. V was clipped by 4 bases and J by 0 bases, with 16 bases between them. Germline V gene lookup returns CDR1 SGHDT and CDR2 YYEEEE.

This CDR3 is CAWSNGQGALGNTIYF. CDR3 coding DNA: TGTGCCTGGAGCAATGGACAGGGGGCGTTAGGAAACACCATATATTTT. V and J are TRBV30 and TRBJ1-3; 11 positions agree with TRBD1. CDR1 GTSNPN and CDR2 SVGIG come from the germline V gene (reference sequence). The CDR3 extends over 16 amino acids. The V gene end was trimmed by 3 bases and the J gene end by 4 bases; junction bases not matched to a gene: 8.

The chain couples TRBV9 to TRBJ2-7, with TRBD1 matching 8 bases. V dropped 2 bases and J dropped 2; count of bases not matched to a gene: 6. Germline V lookup: CDR1 SGDLS, CDR2 YYNGEE. This CDR3 has 15 amino acids. The chain's CDR3 is CASSVGQGGPYEQYF. In DNA form, the CDR3 reads TGTGCCAGCAGCGTTGGACAGGGTGGACCCTACGAGCAGTACTTC. Full variable domain (rest looked up from reference TRBV9 and TRBJ2-7): DSGVTQTPKHLITATGQRVTLRCSPRSGDLSVYWYQQSLDQGLQFLIQYYNGEERAKGNILERFSAQQFPDLHSELNLSSLELGDSALYFCASSVGQGGPYEQYFGPGTRLTVT.

This clone appeared a single time. The rearrangement joins TRBV11-2 to TRBJ1-3; D perhaps matches TRBD1 (5 bases). Germline V CDR1 and CDR2: SGHAT, FQNNGV. Trimming shortened V by 6 bases and J by 4 bases, and 16 bases separated the two germline ends. The length of the CDR3 is 15 residues. The CDR3 loop reads CASRNIAGSGNTIYF. DNA for the CDR3: TGTGCCAGCAGAAACATTGCAGGGTCAGGAAACACCATATATTTT.

The V call is TRBV6-5, the J call TRBJ2-1; possibly TRBD2 for D (5 bases). Per germline, CDR1 MNHEY and CDR2 SVGAGI. Trimming shortened V by 5 bases and J by 5 bases, and 10 bases separated the two germline ends. The CDR3 runs 13 residues. The CDR3: CASSRGRDNEQFF. The DNA of the CDR3 is TGTGCCAGCAGTCGAGGGCGAGACAATGAGCAGTTCTTC.

The chain employs TRBV7-9 and TRBJ2-2; D is unresolved. The V end was cut by 5 bases, the J end by 6 bases, with 19 bases between. This CDR3 comprises 16 residues. Germline V gene sequence: CDR1 SEHNR, CDR2 FQNEAQ (reference sequence). In nucleotides, the CDR3 is TGTGCCAGCAGCCCTTGGCTACAAGATAACGCCGGGGAGCTGTTTTTT. It codes for CASSPWLQDNAGELFF.

V usage is TRBV6-5 and J usage is TRBJ1-2; possible D gene TRBD1, 5 bases. This CDR3 has 15 amino acids. V lost 0 bases and J lost 7, with 15 bases in between. The V gene's germline CDR1 is MNHEY and CDR2 SVGAGI. CDR3 coding DNA: TGTGCCAGCAGTTACTCGAGACAGTTCACGGGTGGCTACACCTTC. It codes for CASSYSRQFTGGYTF.

The V gene is TRBV5-6, the J gene TRBJ2-7; D gene ambiguous. Germline CDR1 reads SGHDT; CDR2 reads YYEEEE. Between the trimmed V and J ends, which lost 1 base and 5 bases, there was a span of 7 bases. The CDR3 loop spans 12 amino acids. CDR3 nucleotides: TGTGCCAGCAGCTTGAATAACAACGAGCAGTACTTC. It yields the protein CASSLNNNEQYF.

V gene TRBV14 combines with J gene TRBJ2-1; 7 positions match TRBD2. The germline V gene encodes CDR1 SGHDN and CDR2 FVKESK. The CDR3 sequence is 18 residues long. V was clipped by 1 base and J by 1 base; unmatched bases: 10. CDR3 protein: CASSQVWPGGLSYNEQFF. DNA for the CDR3: TGTGCCAGCAGCCAAGTCTGGCCGGGGGGTCTGTCCTACAATGAGCAGTTCTTC.

The chain has TRBV5-1 and TRBJ2-1; no clear D gene. The germline gives CDR1 SGHRS, CDR2 YFSETQ. Between the trimmed V and J ends, which lost 4 bases and 7 bases, there was a span of 6 bases. The CDR3 sequence is 11 residues long. In nucleotides, the CDR3 is TGCGCCAGCAGCCAAGGTAATGAGCAGTTCTTC. Residues: CASSQGNEQFF.

J is TRBJ1-6 and V is TRBV9; maybe TRBD1 (5 bases). V was trimmed by 3 bases and J by 7 bases, leaving 14 bases between them. The CDR3 is 15 amino acids. Per germline, CDR1 SGDLS and CDR2 YYNGEE. CDR3 residues: CASSASGLSNSPLHF. The CDR3, as DNA: TGTGCCAGCAGCGCCTCAGGGTTAAGCAATTCACCCCTCCACTTT. Supplemented by reference TRBV9 and TRBJ1-6, the full variable domain reads DSGVTQTPKHLITATGQRVTLRCSPRSGDLSVYWYQQSLDQGLQFLIQYYNGEERAKGNILERFSAQQFPDLHSELNLSSLELGDSALYFCASSASGLSNSPLHFGNGTRLTVT.

The chain employs TRBV11-3 and TRBJ2-7; TRBD1 agrees at 8 bases. V shed 5 bases, J shed 5 bases, and the junction held 8 bases outside the gene matches. The length of the CDR3 is 14 residues. The germline V gene has CDR1 SGHNT and CDR2 YENEEA. CDR3 sequence (DNA): TGTGCCAGCAGCACCCGGGGACAGGCGAACGAGCAGTACTTC. As protein: CASSTRGQANEQYF.

This chain uses TRBV2 with TRBJ2-3; possible D gene TRBD1, 6 bases. Trimming stripped 2 bases from V and 3 bases from J, with 18 bases between. The germline CDR1 and CDR2 sequences are SNHLY and FYNNEI. The CDR3 covers 17 residues. CDR3 region: CASSERGSGRATDTQYF. The CDR3 coding sequence is TGTGCCAGCAGTGAAAGGGGGTCGGGCAGGGCGACAGATACGCAGTATTTT.

V and J are TRBV6-5 and TRBJ1-6; D remains ambiguous. Germline assignment: CDR1 MNHEY and CDR2 SVGAGI. The CDR3 runs to 16 residues. V was shortened by 0 bases and J by 8 bases, with 14 bases between the two germline ends. In DNA form, the CDR3 reads TGTGCCAGCAGTTACTCGACGGGCCTCGACGATTCACCCCTCCACTTT. Translated, it gives CASSYSTGLDDSPLHF.

This chain links TRBV12-1 with TRBJ2-7. TRBV12-1 has pseudogene status. This CDR3 is built from 15 residues. The DNA for the CDR3 is TGTGCCAGCTCAGGAGACCGGGACGCCACCTACGAGCAGTACTTC. Translating it yields CASSGDRDATYEQYF.

CDR3 protein: CASGLRLAGGSSYNEQFF. The CDR3 nucleotides are TGTGCTAGTGGTTTGAGGCTAGCGGGGGGGAGCTCCTACAATGAGCAGTTCTTC. The rearrangement joins TRBV12-5 to TRBJ2-1; TRBD2 matches at 12 bases. The germline CDR1 and CDR2 sequences are LGHNT and FRNRAP. V dropped 2 bases and J dropped 0; count of bases not matched to a gene: 5. The length of the CDR3 is 18 residues.

In the case of this clone: Within the sample, other DNA sequences also encode this same CDR3. The rearrangement links TRBV5-1 to TRBJ2-6; D is uncertain. Germline values: CDR1 SGHRS, CDR2 YFSETQ. This CDR3 has 14 residues. V was trimmed by 1 base and J by 0 bases, leaving 2 bases between them. Here the CDR3 reads CASSLSSGANVLTF. The CDR3 DNA sequence: TGCGCCAGCAGCTTGAGCTCTGGGGCCAACGTCCTGACTTTC.

This chain links TRBV10-1 with TRBJ2-1; TRBD2 agrees at 14 bases. The V gene's germline CDR1 is WNHNN and CDR2 SYGVQD (reference sequence). CDR3 length equals 16 residues. With V trimmed by 6 bases and J by 2 bases, 3 bases remained unmatched. CDR3 coding DNA: TGCGCCAGCAGCGGGACTAGCGGGGGAACCTACAATGAGCAGTTCTTC. Encoded protein: CASSGTSGGTYNEQFF.

The rearrangement joins TRBV25-1 to TRBJ2-7; D is unclear. This CDR3 has 12 residues. Trimming stripped 6 bases from V and 2 bases from J, with 8 bases between. The germline V gene has CDR1 MGHDK and CDR2 SYGVNS. The CDR3 DNA follows: TGTGCCAGCAGCCAGAACACCTACGAGCAGTACTTC. Its translation: CASSQNTYEQYF.

This chain connects TRBV5-1 to TRBJ1-6, with TRBD1 identical over 7 bases. The CDR3 consists of 14 residues. V was clipped by 4 bases and J by 5 bases; unmatched bases: 3. Germline V gene data show CDR1 as SGHRS and CDR2 as YFSETQ. The CDR3 sequence is CASSRTGDNSPLHF. DNA of the CDR3: TGCGCCAGCAGCCGGACAGGTGATAATTCACCCCTCCACTTT.